This T cell receptor (beta chain) appears in the sequencing data of a study of shared clonotypes between healthy human individuals. Study outcomes and limitations: Few donors limited the genetic and exposure-history diversity represented. The researchers took only blood, and tissue repertoires probably look different.

V was cut by 6 bases and J by 2 bases, with 11 bases left in between. In germline, CDR1 is MNHEY, CDR2 SVGAGI. The CDR3 is 13 amino acids. Per the authors' pipeline: ImmunoSEQ only sent back junction sequences with no quality scores, so filtering was done differently. Here immunoSEQ multiplex PCR was the method, and the copy in TCRdb shows in-frame clones only, minus some. Clonal size and the V and J genes are those of that table, whereas D and trimming came from the DNA. The profile shows 490,000 or so clones, roughly 85% of them singletons. None of the donors, who were healthy HIV-negative adults, had recently had acute infections or vaccinations. This clone showed up just once. The target antigen is unknown.

The clonotype comes from a woman aged 40 to 50 in good health. Some clones in this sample may be carry-over from other donors' samples. The chain recombines TRBV6-5 with TRBJ2-7; D unclear. Sequenced sample: PBMCs. CDR3 protein: CASRGPPTYEQYF. As DNA, the CDR3 is TGTGCCAGCAGAGGACCCCCTACCTACGAGCAGTACTTC.